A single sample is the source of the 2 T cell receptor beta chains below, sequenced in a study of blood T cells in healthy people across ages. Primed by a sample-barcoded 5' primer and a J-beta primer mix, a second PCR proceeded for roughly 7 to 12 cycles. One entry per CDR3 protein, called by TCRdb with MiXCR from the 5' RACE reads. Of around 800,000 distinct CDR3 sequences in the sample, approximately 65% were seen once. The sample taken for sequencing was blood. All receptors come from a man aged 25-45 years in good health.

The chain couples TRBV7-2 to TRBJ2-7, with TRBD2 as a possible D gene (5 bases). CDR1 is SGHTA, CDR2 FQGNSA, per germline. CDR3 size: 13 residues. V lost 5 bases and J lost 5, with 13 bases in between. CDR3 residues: CASSPRADDEQYF. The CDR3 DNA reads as TGTGCCAGCAGCCCGAGGGCCGATGACGAGCAGTACTTC.

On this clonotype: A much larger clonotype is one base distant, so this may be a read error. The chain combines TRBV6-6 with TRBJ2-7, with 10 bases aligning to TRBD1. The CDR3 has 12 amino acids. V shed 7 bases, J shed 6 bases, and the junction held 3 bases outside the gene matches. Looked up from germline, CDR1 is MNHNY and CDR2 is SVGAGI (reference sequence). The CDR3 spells CASTGTGVEQYF. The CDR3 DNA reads TGTGCCAGCACCGGGACAGGGGTCGAGCAGTACTTC.